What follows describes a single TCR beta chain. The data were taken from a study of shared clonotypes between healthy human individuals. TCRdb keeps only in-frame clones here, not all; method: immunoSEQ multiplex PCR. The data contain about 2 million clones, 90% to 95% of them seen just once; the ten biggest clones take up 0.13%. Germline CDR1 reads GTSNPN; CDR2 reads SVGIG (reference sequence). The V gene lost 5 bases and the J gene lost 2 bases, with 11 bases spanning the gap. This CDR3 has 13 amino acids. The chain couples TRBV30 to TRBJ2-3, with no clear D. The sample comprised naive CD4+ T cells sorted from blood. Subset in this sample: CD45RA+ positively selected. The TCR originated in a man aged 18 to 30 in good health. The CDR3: CAWGPQSTDTQYF. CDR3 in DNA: TGTGCCTGGGGGCCACAGTCCACAGATACGCAGTATTTT.